The 4 T cell receptor beta chains presented below share a single source sample, sequenced in a study of T cell repertoires in cytomegalovirus infection. TCRdb independently ran MiXCR on the reads; one entry per CDR3 protein. Of around 740,000 distinct CDR3 sequences listed, 35% to 40% were seen once; the top ten hold about 2.8%. Input material: PBMCs. The source is a human donor in good health (CMV status not recorded). Some clones in this sample may be carry-over from other donors' samples.

There are a few counts of this clonotype. This chain uses TRBV15 with TRBJ2-1; 8 positions agree with TRBD1. The germline V gene has CDR1 LNHNV and CDR2 YYDKDF (reference sequence). After removal of 2 bases from V and 5 bases from J, the junction contained 5 bases not matched to a gene. The length of the CDR3 is 15 residues. For the CDR3, the DNA is TGTGCCACCAGCAGACTCTGGGGACAGGACAATGAGCAGTTCTTC. It yields the protein CATSRLWGQDNEQFF.

This sequence joins TRBV6-5 and TRBJ2-7; D is unresolved. The germline V and J ends were trimmed by 3 bases and 3 bases, with 12 bases remaining between them. The CDR3 is 14 residues long. Germline V gene data show CDR1 as MNHEY and CDR2 as SVGAGI. The CDR3 nucleotides read TGTGCCAGCAGTTATATGAGGACCGGCTACGAGCAGTACTTC. As protein: CASSYMRTGYEQYF.

In its sample, this clonotype was seen a few times. The V call is TRBV12-3 or TRBV12-4, the J call TRBJ2-2; 7 bases map to TRBD2. J was trimmed by 6 bases and V by 6 bases; bases with no gene match: 4. The CDR3 is made up of 13 amino acids. The CDR3 DNA sequence: TGTGCCAGCAGGATACTAGCGCCCGGGGAGCTGTTTTTT. Protein product: CASRILAPGELFF.

This clonotype has only a few counts. J is TRBJ2-1 and V is TRBV19; perhaps TRBD2 as D (5 bases). V was shortened by 6 bases and J by 8 bases, with 17 bases between the two germline ends. Germline CDR1 and CDR2: LNHDA and SQIVND (reference sequence). The CDR3 contains 14 residues. The CDR3 nucleotides are TGTGCCAGTAGCGGACTCCGGGGTTGGGATGAGCAGTTCTTC. This encodes CASSGLRGWDEQFF.